This T cell receptor (beta chain) derives from a study of T cell responses to AZD1222 COVID-19 vaccine. Study-wide results and limits: Recipients of two AZD1222 doses showed rising Spike-specific TCR breadth and depth.

CDR1 is MNHEY, CDR2 SVGAGI, per germline. Trimming stripped 7 bases from V and 0 bases from J, with 10 bases between. The CDR3 has 13 residues. Clones were read by immunoSEQ multiplex PCR, and TCRdb kept only the in-frame ones, dropping some. The data hold some 100,000 clones, with 88% observed a single time. Note on this clone: Antigen unknown.

The chain couples TRBV6-5 to TRBJ2-7; D is possibly TRBD1 or TRBD2 (6 bases each). The receptor comes from an adult in good health. Source: peripheral blood, taken on day 0 of MenACWY control vaccination. The CDR3 protein is CASTRGDSYEQYF. Written as DNA, the CDR3 is TGTGCCAGCACGAGGGGGGACTCCTACGAGCAGTACTTC.